The clone carrying this T cell receptor (beta chain) was seen at least ten times. The data derive from a study of CD8 T cells in ankylosing spondylitis. TCRdb passed the 5' RACE reads through MiXCR, listing each CDR3 protein once. This table has 200,000 to 300,000 distinct CDR3 sequences, roughly 10% appearing once. There are 15 residues in the CDR3. Germline V gives CDR1 SGHRS, CDR2 YFSETQ. With 7 bases clipped from V and 4 bases from J, the junction kept 7 bases outside the gene matches. This chain joins TRBV5-1 and TRBJ2-1; 11 positions agree with TRBD2. Sequenced sample: blood, either unsorted or a sorted T cell fraction (not recorded which). The sequence derives from a male donor with ankylosing spondylitis or in good health (not recorded which). The chain's CDR3 is CASGEGLAEYNEQFF. For the CDR3, the DNA is TGCGCCAGCGGGGAGGGACTAGCGGAATACAATGAGCAGTTCTTC.